The following is a T cell receptor beta chain sequence with its context. What it recognizes is unknown. V lost 4 bases and J lost 1; bases outside the gene matches: 7. Germline V gives CDR1 SGDLS, CDR2 YYNGEE. The CDR3 totals 15 residues. Generated by immunoSEQ multiplex PCR, the TCRdb table keeps only in-frame clones and is missing some. The sample has about 2.1 million clones, around 93% seen once. The data were taken from a study of shared clonotypes between healthy human individuals. Findings of the study overall: Generally, naive subsets (rather than memory subsets) showed larger estimated richness. Lower generation probabilities were found for non-shared clonotypes than for those shared by all four donors.

As defined, naive CD8 cells were CD45RO-negative and positively selected for CCR7, with terminally differentiated effector memory CD45RA+ cells excluded. The chain is built from TRBV9 and TRBJ2-7; the match to TRBD2 covers 8 bases. The source material was naive CD8+ T cells from PBMCs. The receptor comes from a man younger than 30 in good health. Some clones in this sample may be carry-over from other donors' samples. CDR3 region: CASSHSGRGSYEQYF. DNA for the CDR3: TGTGCCAGCAGCCACAGCGGGAGAGGATCCTACGAGCAGTACTTC.